Each of the 12 T cell receptor beta chains below was sequenced from the same sample in a study of cytomegalovirus exposure and HLA in healthy donors. 13 Jbeta primers and 60 Vbeta primers were used for the PCR. Libraries were prepared by immunoSEQ multiplex PCR; TCRdb keeps only in-frame clonotypes and omits some of them. There are 150,000 to 200,000 clones in the sample; 70% to 80% occur only once, and approximately 0.76% lies in the top ten. Sequencing was done on a sample of PBMCs. The receptors here all came from a female donor in good health and CMV-seronegative.

This chain links TRBV9 with TRBJ1-5, with D perhaps TRBD1 (5 bases). Deletions cut 0 bases from V and 2 bases from J, with 9 bases between. The CDR3 sequence is 15 residues long. The germline V gene has CDR1 SGDLS and CDR2 YYNGEE. In nucleotides, the CDR3 is TGTGCCAGCAGCGTAGGGACAAGGGGCAATCAGCCCCAGCATTTT. Translated: CASSVGTRGNQPQHF.

The rearrangement uses TRBV30 and TRBJ2-5, with a weak D call TRBD1 (5 bases). The J call could be wrong; TRBJ2-7 is a better fit for the DNA end. The CDR3 covers 14 residues. CDR1 is GTSNPN, CDR2 SVGIG, per germline (reference sequence). The CDR3 DNA reads TGTGCCTGGAGTGTTCAGGCAGGGCCCTACGAGCAGTACTTC. Its protein product is CAWSVQAGPYEQYF.

This clone was counted a single time. This rearrangement joins TRBV6-5 to TRBJ2-7, with D possibly TRBD1 on 5 matching bases. V lost 2 bases and J lost 2, with 7 bases in between. Germline CDR1 MNHEY, CDR2 SVGAGI. This CDR3 is built from 13 residues. CDR3 region: CASSYGRAYEQYF. CDR3 sequence (DNA): TGTGCCAGCAGTTACGGCAGGGCCTACGAGCAGTACTTC.

J is TRBJ2-7 and V is TRBV5-4, with D perhaps matching TRBD2 (6 bases). Germline loops: CDR1 SGHNT, CDR2 YYREEE (reference sequence). With 2 bases removed from V and 9 bases from J, the gap between germline ends came to 15 bases. The CDR3 covers 13 residues. CDR3 in amino acids: CASSFGRRAGQYF. The CDR3 DNA sequence: TGTGCCAGCAGCTTCGGGCGGAGGGCAGGGCAGTACTTC.

Points on this clone: One end of the junction does not line up with germline, which may come from a read error. The rearrangement joins TRBV9 to TRBJ2-1; tentative D call: TRBD2 (5 bases). The CDR3 loop spans 14 amino acids. CDR1 and CDR2 from the germline V gene are SGDLS and YYNGEE. This chain's CDR3 is CASTVGWPGNEQFF. DNA for the CDR3: TGTGCCAGCACCGTAGGGTGGCCGGGAAACGAGCAGTTCTTC. Variable domain in full (rest from reference TRBV9 and TRBJ2-1): DSGVTQTPKHLITATGQRVTLRCSPRSGDLSVYWYQQSLDQGLQFLIQYYNGEERAKGNILERFSAQQFPDLHSELNLSSLELGDSALYFCASTVGWPGNEQFFGPGTRLTVL.

This clone was detected only a few times. The chain combines TRBV27 with TRBJ2-3; D is unresolved. The germline CDR1 and CDR2 sequences are MNHEY and SMNVEV (reference sequence). Between the trimmed V and J ends, which lost 3 bases and 3 bases, there was a span of 7 bases. This CDR3 has 13 amino acids. The CDR3 DNA reads TGTGCCAGCAGTTTGCGGCGGACAGATACGCAGTATTTT. Residues: CASSLRRTDTQYF.

V usage is TRBV9 and J usage is TRBJ1-2, with 9 positions matching TRBD1. The CDR3 contains 14 residues. From germline, CDR1 is SGDLS and CDR2 YYNGEE. Germline trimming cut 4 bases from V and 6 bases from J; bases unmatched to any gene: 7. The CDR3 here is CASSPGTGYHGYTF. CDR3 DNA: TGTGCCAGCAGCCCCGGGACAGGGTATCATGGCTACACCTTC.

DNA of the CDR3: TGCGCCAGCAGGAGGGAGGGAGTCTACGAGCAGTACTTC. The encoded protein is CASRREGVYEQYF. The chain links TRBV5-1 to TRBJ2-7, with TRBD2 identical over 7 bases. CDR1 is SGHRS, CDR2 YFSETQ, per germline. This CDR3 comprises 13 residues. V gave up 5 bases and J gave up 3 bases; unmatched junction bases: 5.

The chain recombines TRBV15 with TRBJ2-5; 9 nucleotides line up with TRBD1. The V gene's germline CDR1 is LNHNV and CDR2 YYDKDF (reference sequence). This CDR3 region has 15 residues. V dropped 1 base and J dropped 5; count of bases not matched to a gene: 5. The chain's CDR3 is CATSRGGQGDETQYF. In DNA, the CDR3 is TGTGCCACCAGCAGAGGGGGACAGGGAGATGAGACCCAGTACTTC.

This rearrangement joins TRBV7-9 to TRBJ2-3; possible D gene TRBD1, 6 bases. In germline, CDR1 is SEHNR, CDR2 FQNEAQ (reference sequence). The CDR3 has 16 residues. V dropped 5 bases and J dropped 4 bases, with 19 bases sitting between them. The CDR3 here is CASSPQRARGADTQYF. The CDR3 bases are TGTGCCAGCAGCCCCCAGAGGGCCAGGGGCGCAGATACGCAGTATTTT.

The chain joins TRBV19 to TRBJ1-1; D perhaps matches TRBD1 (5 bases). Germline CDR1 is LNHDA and CDR2 is SQIVND (reference sequence). The ends were cut back, 0 bases at V and 4 bases at J, with 6 bases in the middle. The CDR3 spans 13 residues. Here the CDR3 DNA reads TGTGCCAGTAGTATAGAAAGGGGCACTGAAGCTTTCTTT. Encoded protein: CASSIERGTEAFF.

The V gene is TRBV7-8, the J gene TRBJ1-1; 10 positions match TRBD1. V shed 1 base, J shed 3 bases, and the junction held 2 bases outside the gene matches. The CDR3 sequence is 15 residues long. The germline CDR1 and CDR2 sequences are SGHVS and FQNEAQ. CDR3: CASSLVGQGYTEAFF. For the CDR3, the DNA is TGTGCCAGCAGCTTAGTGGGACAGGGGTACACTGAAGCTTTCTTT.